This is a list of T cell receptor beta chains from one sample in a study of spatial heterogeneity in lung cancer. TCRdb passed the 5' RACE reads through MiXCR, listing each CDR3 protein once. The profile shows around 15,000 distinct CDR3 sequences, about 7% of them singletons. This specimen was lung tumor tissue, taken at surgery. These receptors came from a male donor with early-stage non-small cell lung cancer. The CDR3 runs from the conserved cysteine through the conserved F or W. The D gene is left open where the match is weak. Clone size is stated in some rows and not others, as once, few, many or a class when expanded.

clone_size,j_call,d_call,v_call,cdr3_aa,cdr3_nt
NA,TRBJ2-1,NA,TRBV11-2,CASSLFQGPGYEQFF,TGTGCCAGCAGCTTATTCCAGGGGCCAGGGTATGAGCAGTTCTTC
few,TRBJ1-5,NA,TRBV7-3,CASSLQPGQPQHF,TGTGCCAGCAGCCTCCAGCCCGGGCAGCCCCAGCATTTT
NA,TRBJ2-1,NA,TRBV29-1,CSVAMQNMYNEQFF,TGCAGCGTTGCGATGCAGAACATGTACAATGAGCAGTTCTTC
few,TRBJ2-3,NA,TRBV20-1,CSASSPGQGTDTQYF,TGCAGTGCTAGTTCACCGGGACAAGGCACAGATACGCAGTATTTT
NA,TRBJ2-4,TRBD1,TRBV6-1,CASQWDSENIQYF,TGTGCCAGCCAGTGGGACAGTGAAAACATTCAGTACTTC
many,TRBJ2-2,TRBD1,TRBV24-1,CATSDLDRDSGELFF,TGTGCCACCAGTGACCTGGACAGGGACAGCGGGGAGCTGTTTTTT
few,TRBJ2-1,NA,TRBV10-3,CAISAGSLRDNEQFF,TGTGCCATCAGTGCCGGAAGCCTGCGGGACAATGAGCAGTTCTTC
many,TRBJ2-3,TRBD2,TRBV20-1,CSAHGTSGRDTQYF,TGCAGTGCCCACGGGACTAGCGGGAGAGATACGCAGTATTTT
NA,TRBJ2-3,NA,TRBV5-1,CASSLGQVSSTDTQYF,TGCGCCAGCAGCTTGGGCCAGGTTTCTAGCACAGATACGCAGTATTTT
few,TRBJ1-5,TRBD1,TRBV6-5,CASSPRDRGLRDQPQHF,TGTGCCAGCAGTCCCAGGGACAGGGGGCTTAGAGATCAGCCCCAGCATTTT
many,TRBJ1-1,TRBD1,TRBV5-4,CASSSLEGAAEAFF,TGTGCCAGCAGCTCCCTCGAGGGGGCTGCTGAAGCTTTCTTT
few,TRBJ1-4,TRBD1,TRBV12-3/TRBV12-4,CASSKRDSTDENEKLFF,TGTGCCAGCAGCAAAAGGGACAGTACGGACGAGAATGAAAAACTGTTTTTT
few,TRBJ1-1,TRBD1,TRBV7-2,CASTQTGSTEAFF,TGTGCCAGCACCCAGACAGGGAGCACTGAAGCTTTCTTT
many,TRBJ2-1,NA,TRBV7-8,CASSLTKPEQFF,TGTGCCAGCAGCTTAACAAAGCCTGAGCAGTTCTTC
few,TRBJ2-3,NA,TRBV6-2/TRBV6-3,CATWDGPRDTQYF,TGTGCCACCTGGGACGGTCCCAGAGATACGCAGTATTTT
many,TRBJ1-2,NA,TRBV3-1,CASSQGRGAGYTF,TGTGCCAGCAGCCAGGGAAGGGGGGCTGGCTACACCTTC
NA,TRBJ2-3,NA,TRBV11-2,CASSLLGADTQYF,TGTGCCAGCAGCTTGTTGGGTGCAGATACGCAGTATTTT
many,TRBJ2-2,TRBD1,TRBV2,CASFRGMSNTGELFF,TGTGCCAGCTTCAGGGGGATGTCGAACACCGGGGAGCTGTTTTTT
NA,TRBJ1-4,NA,TRBV20-1,CSAPPRTNEKLFF,TGCAGTGCCCCCCCCAGGACAAATGAAAAACTGTTTTTT
many,TRBJ1-1,NA,TRBV6-1,CASSEARLEAFF,TGTGCCAGCAGTGAAGCGCGGCTTGAAGCTTTCTTT
many,TRBJ1-2,NA,TRBV3-1,CASSHNGAPLSYTF,TGTGCCAGCAGCCATAACGGCGCACCCTTAAGCTACACCTTC
NA,TRBJ1-1,NA,TRBV29-1,CSVETGTNTEAFF,TGCAGCGTTGAAACCGGGACTAACACTGAAGCTTTCTTT
many,TRBJ2-3,NA,TRBV5-1,CASSWAGQSTDTQYF,TGCGCCAGCAGCTGGGCAGGACAGAGCACAGATACGCAGTATTTT
medium-sized,TRBJ2-1,NA,TRBV12-3/TRBV12-4,CASSVPGSYNEQFF,TGTGCCAGCAGTGTACCCGGCTCCTACAATGAGCAGTTCTTC
many,TRBJ2-1,TRBD2,TRBV27,CASSLWEGTEQFF,TGTGCCAGCTCCCTATGGGAGGGGACTGAGCAGTTCTTC
many,TRBJ1-1,NA,TRBV20-1,CSAHNPLNTEAFF,TGCAGTGCTCATAACCCCTTGAACACTGAAGCTTTCTTT
few,TRBJ2-1,NA,TRBV9,CASSLWDEQFF,TGTGCCAGCAGCTTGTGGGATGAGCAGTTCTTC
many,TRBJ1-4,NA,TRBV20-1,CSASRRSAEKLFF,TGCAGTGCTAGTCGGCGGTCGGCTGAAAAACTGTTTTTT
many,TRBJ2-1,TRBD2,TRBV24-1,CATSDSRTSGSFEQFF,TGTGCCACCAGTGATTCCCGGACTAGCGGGAGCTTTGAGCAGTTCTTC
medium-sized,TRBJ2-1,TRBD1,TRBV7-2,CASSPRGTGFVNEQFF,TGTGCCAGCAGCCCGAGGGGGACAGGTTTCGTGAATGAGCAGTTCTTC
many,TRBJ2-1,NA,TRBV5-1,CASSRLDRNEQFF,TGCGCCAGCAGCCGTCTAGACCGCAATGAGCAGTTCTTC
NA,TRBJ1-6,TRBD1,TRBV7-2,CASSKQTGGNSPLHF,TGTGCCAGCAGCAAACAGACAGGGGGTAATTCACCCCTCCACTTT
NA,TRBJ2-3,TRBD2,TRBV7-9,CASSLVGLAVTDTQYF,TGTGCCAGCAGCTTAGTGGGACTAGCGGTCACAGATACGCAGTATTTT
NA,TRBJ2-5,NA,TRBV12-3/TRBV12-4,CASKRRGETQYF,TGTGCCAGCAAAAGACGGGGAGAGACCCAGTACTTC
many,TRBJ1-1,NA,TRBV18,CASSPPGPGGTEAFF,TGTGCCAGCTCACCACCAGGACCAGGAGGGACTGAAGCTTTCTTT
medium-sized,TRBJ1-6,NA,TRBV20-1,CSASSEGINNSPLHF,TGCAGTGCTAGCTCCGAGGGGATCAATAATTCACCCCTCCACTTT
many,TRBJ1-5,NA,TRBV6-2/TRBV6-3,CASRSSANQPQHF,TGTGCCAGCAGGTCGTCGGCAAATCAGCCCCAGCATTTT
NA,TRBJ2-5,TRBD1,TRBV9,CASSPGQGMVKTQYF,TGTGCCAGCAGCCCGGGACAGGGAATGGTGAAGACCCAGTACTTC
few,TRBJ2-1,TRBD1,TRBV7-9,CASSVSGGRDEQFF,TGTGCCAGCAGCGTCTCAGGGGGCAGAGATGAGCAGTTCTTC
few,TRBJ1-4,TRBD1,TRBV2,CASRQTGVRSEKLFF,TGTGCCAGCAGGCAGACAGGGGTCCGGAGTGAAAAACTGTTTTTT
many,TRBJ1-6,TRBD1,TRBV12-3/TRBV12-4,CASSGTDKNSPLHF,TGTGCCAGCAGCGGGACAGATAAAAATTCACCCCTCCACTTT
many,TRBJ2-5,NA,TRBV14,CASSQNLAETQYF,TGTGCCAGCAGCCAAAATCTCGCAGAGACCCAGTACTTC
many,TRBJ2-1,TRBD1,TRBV6-5,CASGTDLNQFF,TGTGCCAGCGGGACAGACCTCAACCAGTTCTTC
NA,TRBJ1-2,NA,TRBV29-1,CSVEKARGYTF,TGCAGCGTTGAAAAGGCACGAGGCTACACCTTC
many,TRBJ2-2,NA,TRBV24-1,CATSDSGTPNTGELFF,TGTGCCACCAGTGATTCCGGGACACCGAACACCGGGGAGCTGTTTTTT